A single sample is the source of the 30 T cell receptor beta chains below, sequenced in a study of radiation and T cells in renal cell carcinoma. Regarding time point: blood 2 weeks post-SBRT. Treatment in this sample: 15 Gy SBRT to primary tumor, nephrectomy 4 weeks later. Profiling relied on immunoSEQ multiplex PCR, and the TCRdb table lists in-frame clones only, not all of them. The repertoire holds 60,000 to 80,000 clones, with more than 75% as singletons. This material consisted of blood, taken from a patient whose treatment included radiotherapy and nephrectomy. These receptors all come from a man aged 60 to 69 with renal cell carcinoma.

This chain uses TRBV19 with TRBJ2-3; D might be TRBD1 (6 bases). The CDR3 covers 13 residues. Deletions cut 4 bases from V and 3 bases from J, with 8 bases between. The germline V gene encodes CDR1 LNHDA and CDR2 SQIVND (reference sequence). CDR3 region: CASSSTGTDTQYF. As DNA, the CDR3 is TGTGCCAGTAGTAGCACAGGGACAGATACGCAGTATTTT.

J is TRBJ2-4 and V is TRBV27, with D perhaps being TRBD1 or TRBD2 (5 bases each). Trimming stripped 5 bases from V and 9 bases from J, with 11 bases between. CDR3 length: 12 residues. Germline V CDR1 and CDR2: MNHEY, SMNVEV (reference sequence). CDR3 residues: CASSVRGAIQYF. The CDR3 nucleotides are TGTGCCAGCAGTGTTAGAGGGGCCATTCAGTACTTC.

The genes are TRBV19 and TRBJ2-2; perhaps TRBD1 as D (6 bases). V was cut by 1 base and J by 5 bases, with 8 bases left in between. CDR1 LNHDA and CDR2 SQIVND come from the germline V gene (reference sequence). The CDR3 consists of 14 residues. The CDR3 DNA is TGTGCCAGTAGTATAGGTAGGGGGACCGGGGAGCTGTTTTTT. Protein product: CASSIGRGTGELFF.

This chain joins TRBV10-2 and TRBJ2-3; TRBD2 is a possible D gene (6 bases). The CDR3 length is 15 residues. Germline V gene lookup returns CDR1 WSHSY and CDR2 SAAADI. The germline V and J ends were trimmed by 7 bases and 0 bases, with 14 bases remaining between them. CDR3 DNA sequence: TGCGCCAGCATCCCGGGACTCCGCAGCACAGATACGCAGTATTTT. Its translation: CASIPGLRSTDTQYF.

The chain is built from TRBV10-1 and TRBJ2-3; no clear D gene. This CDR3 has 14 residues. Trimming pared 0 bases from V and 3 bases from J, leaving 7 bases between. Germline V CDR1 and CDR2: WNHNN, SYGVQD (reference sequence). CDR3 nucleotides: TGCGCCAGCAGTGAGTCGAGCCGAACAGATACGCAGTATTTT. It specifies CASSESSRTDTQYF.

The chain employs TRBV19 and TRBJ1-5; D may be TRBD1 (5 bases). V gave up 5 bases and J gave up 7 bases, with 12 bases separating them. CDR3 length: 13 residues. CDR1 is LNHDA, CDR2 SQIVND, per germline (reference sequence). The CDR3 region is CASSFGHRQPQHF. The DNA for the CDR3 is TGTGCCAGTAGTTTCGGACATCGCCAGCCCCAGCATTTT.

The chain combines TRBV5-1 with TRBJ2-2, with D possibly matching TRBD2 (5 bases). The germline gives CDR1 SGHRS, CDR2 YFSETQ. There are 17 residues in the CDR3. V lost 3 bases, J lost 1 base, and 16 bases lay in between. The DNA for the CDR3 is TGCGCCAGCAGCTGGAAGTCCTACGGGGTGAACACCGGGGAGCTGTTTTTT. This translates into CASSWKSYGVNTGELFF.

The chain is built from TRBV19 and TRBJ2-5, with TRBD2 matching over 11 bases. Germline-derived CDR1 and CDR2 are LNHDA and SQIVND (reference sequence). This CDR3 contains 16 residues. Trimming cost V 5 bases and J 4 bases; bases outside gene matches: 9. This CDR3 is CASSGYSGRAGETQYF. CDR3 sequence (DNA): TGTGCCAGTAGTGGGTATAGCGGGAGGGCCGGAGAGACCCAGTACTTC.

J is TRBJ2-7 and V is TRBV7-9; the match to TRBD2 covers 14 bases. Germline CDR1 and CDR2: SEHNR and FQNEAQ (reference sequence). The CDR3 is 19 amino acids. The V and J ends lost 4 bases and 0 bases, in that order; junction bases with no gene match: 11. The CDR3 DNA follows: TGTGCCAGCAGCTCTTCGACTAGCGGGAGGGCCTACTACTCCTACGAGCAGTACTTC. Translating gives CASSSSTSGRAYYSYEQYF.

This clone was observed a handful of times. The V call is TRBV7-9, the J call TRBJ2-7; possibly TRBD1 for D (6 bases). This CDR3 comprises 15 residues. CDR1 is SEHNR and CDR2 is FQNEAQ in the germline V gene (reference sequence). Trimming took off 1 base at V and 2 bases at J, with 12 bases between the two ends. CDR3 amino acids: CASSLVRGGTYEQYF. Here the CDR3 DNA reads TGTGCCAGCAGCTTAGTCCGAGGGGGTACCTACGAGCAGTACTTC. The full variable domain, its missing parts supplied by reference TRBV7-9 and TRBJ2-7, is DTGVSQNPRHKITKRGQNVTFRCDPISEHNRLYWYRQTLGQGPEFLTYFQNEAQLEKSRLLSDRFSAERPKGSFSTLEIQRTEQGDSAMYLCASSLVRGGTYEQYFGPGTRLTVT.

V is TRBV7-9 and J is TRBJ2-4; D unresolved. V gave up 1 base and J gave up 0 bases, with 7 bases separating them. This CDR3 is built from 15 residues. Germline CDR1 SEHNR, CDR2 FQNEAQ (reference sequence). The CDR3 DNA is TGTGCCAGCAGCTTAGGCAGGAGAGCCAAAAACATTCAGTACTTC. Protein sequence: CASSLGRRAKNIQYF.

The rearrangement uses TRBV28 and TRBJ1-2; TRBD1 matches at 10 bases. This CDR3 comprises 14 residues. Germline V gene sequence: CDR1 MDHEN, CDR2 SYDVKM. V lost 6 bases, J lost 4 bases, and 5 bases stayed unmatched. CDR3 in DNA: TGTGCCAGCAGCCGGGACAGGGGAGCCTATGGCTACACCTTC. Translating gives CASSRDRGAYGYTF.

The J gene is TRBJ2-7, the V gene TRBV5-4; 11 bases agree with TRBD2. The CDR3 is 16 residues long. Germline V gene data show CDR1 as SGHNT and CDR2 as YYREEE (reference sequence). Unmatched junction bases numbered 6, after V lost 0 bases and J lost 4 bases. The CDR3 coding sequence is TGTGCCAGCAGCTTGGCCCCACTAGCGGGAGTTTACGAGCAGTACTTC. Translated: CASSLAPLAGVYEQYF.

As DNA, the CDR3 is TGTGCCAGCAATTTGGCGGGCGCCTACAATGAGCAGTTCTTC. Protein sequence: CASNLAGAYNEQFF. The chain couples TRBV6-5 to TRBJ2-1, with D possibly matching TRBD2 (5 bases). Trimming removed 7 bases from V and 2 bases from J, with 12 bases in between. CDR3 length: 14 amino acids. Germline CDR1 MNHEY, CDR2 SVGAGI.

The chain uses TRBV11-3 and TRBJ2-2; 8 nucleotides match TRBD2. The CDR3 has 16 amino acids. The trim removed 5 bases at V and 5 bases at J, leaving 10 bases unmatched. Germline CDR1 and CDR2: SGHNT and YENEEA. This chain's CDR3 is CASSRYYGGETGELFF. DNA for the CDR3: TGTGCCAGCAGCCGTTATTACGGGGGGGAAACCGGGGAGCTGTTTTTT.

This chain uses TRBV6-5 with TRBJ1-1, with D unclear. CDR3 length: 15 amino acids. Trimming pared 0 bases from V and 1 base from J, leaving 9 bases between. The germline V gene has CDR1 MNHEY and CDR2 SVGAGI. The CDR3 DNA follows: TGTGCCAGCAGTTACTCGGCCGCTCGGAACACTGAAGCTTTCTTT. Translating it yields CASSYSAARNTEAFF.

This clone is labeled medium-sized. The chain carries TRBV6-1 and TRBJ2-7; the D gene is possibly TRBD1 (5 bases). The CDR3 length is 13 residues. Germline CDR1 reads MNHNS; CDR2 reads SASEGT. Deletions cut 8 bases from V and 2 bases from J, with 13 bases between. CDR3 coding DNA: TGTGCCAGCTTCGTAACAGGTGCCTACGAGCAGTACTTC. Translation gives CASFVTGAYEQYF.

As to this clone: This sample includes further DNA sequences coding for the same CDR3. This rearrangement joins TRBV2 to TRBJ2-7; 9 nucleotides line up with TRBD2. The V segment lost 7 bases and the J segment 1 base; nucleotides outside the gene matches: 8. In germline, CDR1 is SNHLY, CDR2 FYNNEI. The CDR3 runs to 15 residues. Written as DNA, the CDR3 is TGTGCCAGCACGGTCAGCGGGAGGCGGTCCTACGAGCAGTACTTC. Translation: CASTVSGRRSYEQYF.

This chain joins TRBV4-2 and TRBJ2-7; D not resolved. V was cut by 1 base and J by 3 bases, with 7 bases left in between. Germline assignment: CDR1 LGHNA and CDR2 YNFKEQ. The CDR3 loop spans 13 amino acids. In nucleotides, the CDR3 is TGTGCCAGCAGCCAAGTAGGGTACTACGAGCAGTACTTC. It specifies CASSQVGYYEQYF.

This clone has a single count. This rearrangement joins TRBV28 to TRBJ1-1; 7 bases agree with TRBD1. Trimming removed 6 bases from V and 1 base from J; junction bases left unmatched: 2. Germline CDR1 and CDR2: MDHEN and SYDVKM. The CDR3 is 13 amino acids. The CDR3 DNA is TGTGCCAGCAGCCGGGACAGGAACACTGAAGCTTTCTTT. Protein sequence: CASSRDRNTEAFF.

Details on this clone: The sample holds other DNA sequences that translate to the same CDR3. The DNA for the CDR3 is TGTGCCAGCAGCGGACCGGGGAATGAGCAGTTCTTC. This encodes CASSGPGNEQFF. The genes are TRBV11-2 and TRBJ2-1; a possible D gene is TRBD2 (5 bases). Germline-derived CDR1 and CDR2 are SGHAT and FQNNGV. This CDR3 spans 12 amino acids. Trimming pared 5 bases from V and 7 bases from J, leaving 9 bases between. Full variable domain (outside the CDR3, taken from reference TRBV11-2 and TRBJ2-1): EAGVAQSPRYKIIEKRQSVAFWCNPISGHATLYWYQQILGQGPKLLIQFQNNGVVDDSQLPKDRFSAERLKGVDSTLKIQPAKLEDSAVYLCASSGPGNEQFFGPGTRLTVL.

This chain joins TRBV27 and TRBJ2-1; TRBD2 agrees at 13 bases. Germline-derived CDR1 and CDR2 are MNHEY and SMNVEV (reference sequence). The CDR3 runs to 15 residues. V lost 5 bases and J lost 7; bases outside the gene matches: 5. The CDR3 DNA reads TGTGCCAGCAGTATACTAGCGGGAGGGTTAAATGAGCAGTTCTTC. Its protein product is CASSILAGGLNEQFF.

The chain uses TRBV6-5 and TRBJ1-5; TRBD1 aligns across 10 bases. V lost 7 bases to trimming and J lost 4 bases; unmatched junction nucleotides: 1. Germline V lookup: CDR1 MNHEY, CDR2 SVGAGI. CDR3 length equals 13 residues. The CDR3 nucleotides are TGTGCCAGCACGGGACAGGGGAATCAGCCCCAGCATTTT. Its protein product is CASTGQGNQPQHF.

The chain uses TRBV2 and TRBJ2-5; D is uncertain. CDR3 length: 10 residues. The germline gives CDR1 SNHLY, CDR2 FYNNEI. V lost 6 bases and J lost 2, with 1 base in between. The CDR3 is CASRQETQYF. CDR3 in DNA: TGTGCCAGCAGACAAGAGACCCAGTACTTC.

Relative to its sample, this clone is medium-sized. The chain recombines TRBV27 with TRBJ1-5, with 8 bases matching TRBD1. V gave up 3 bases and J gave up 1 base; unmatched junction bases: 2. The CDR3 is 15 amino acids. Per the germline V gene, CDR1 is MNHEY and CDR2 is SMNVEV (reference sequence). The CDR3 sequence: CASSFRQGSNQPQHF. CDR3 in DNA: TGTGCCAGCAGTTTTCGACAGGGGAGCAATCAGCCCCAGCATTTT.

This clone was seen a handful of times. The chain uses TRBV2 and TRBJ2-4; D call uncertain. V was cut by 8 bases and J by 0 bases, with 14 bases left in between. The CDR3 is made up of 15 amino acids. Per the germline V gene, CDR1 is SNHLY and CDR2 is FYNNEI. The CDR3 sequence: CASSAANLAKNIQYF. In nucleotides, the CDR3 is TGTGCCAGCTCAGCAGCGAACTTAGCCAAAAACATTCAGTACTTC.

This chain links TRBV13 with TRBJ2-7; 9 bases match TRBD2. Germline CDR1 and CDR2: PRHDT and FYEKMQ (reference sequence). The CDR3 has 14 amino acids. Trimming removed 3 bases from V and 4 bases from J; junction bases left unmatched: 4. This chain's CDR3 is CASSFSGSGYEQYF. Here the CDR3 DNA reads TGTGCCAGCAGCTTTAGCGGGAGCGGGTACGAGCAGTACTTC.

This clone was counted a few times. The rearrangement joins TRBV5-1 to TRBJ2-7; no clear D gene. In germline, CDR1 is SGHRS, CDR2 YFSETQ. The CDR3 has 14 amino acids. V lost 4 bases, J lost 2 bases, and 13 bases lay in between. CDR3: CASSPSTGPYEQYF. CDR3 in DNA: TGCGCCAGCAGCCCATCGACGGGTCCCTACGAGCAGTACTTC.

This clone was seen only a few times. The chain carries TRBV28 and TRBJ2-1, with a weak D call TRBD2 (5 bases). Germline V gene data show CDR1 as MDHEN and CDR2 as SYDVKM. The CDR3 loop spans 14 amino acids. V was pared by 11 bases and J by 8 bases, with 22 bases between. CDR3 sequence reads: CAVSGLGRRDEQFF. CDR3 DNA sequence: TGTGCCGTTTCGGGTCTCGGCAGGCGGGATGAGCAGTTCTTC.

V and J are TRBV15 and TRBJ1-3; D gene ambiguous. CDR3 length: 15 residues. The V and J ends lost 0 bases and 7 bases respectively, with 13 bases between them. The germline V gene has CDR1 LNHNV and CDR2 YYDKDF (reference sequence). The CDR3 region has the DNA TGTGCCACCAGCAGAGATTTCGGGGTAGGGAACACCATATATTTT. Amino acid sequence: CATSRDFGVGNTIYF.